This is a list of T cell receptor beta chains from one sample in a study of blood T cell repertoires in COVID-19. Some clones are missing from TCRdb's copy, which holds only in-frame ones; the method was immunoSEQ multiplex PCR. The table shows roughly 32,000 clones, with roughly 92% occurring only once. The sample taken for sequencing was peripheral blood. The source of these receptors is a man between 60 and 75 years old with acute or convalescent COVID-19. CDR3s leave out the opening cysteine and the closing phenylalanine or tryptophan.

V,J,CDR3
TRBV7-2,TRBJ2-1,ASSLNALAHYNEQF
TRBV30,TRBJ2-3,AWKLSGRTDTQY
TRBV28,TRBJ2-1,ASRGSPGQSSYNEQF
TRBV3-1/TRBV3-2,TRBJ2-6,ASSPQTGFGANVLT
TRBV18,TRBJ2-3,ASSPADTQY
TRBV3-1/TRBV3-2,TRBJ1-5,ASSDRVDQPQH
TRBV18,TRBJ2-5,ASSPGVGQGETQY
TRBV25-1,TRBJ2-4,ASTRGGDRLAKNIQY
TRBV19,TRBJ1-4,ASSIAHSSGEKLF
TRBV19,TRBJ1-1,ASSIGGTLGTEAF
TRBV7-2,TRBJ2-2,ASKSGLARGTGELF
TRBV29-1,TRBJ2-7,SVEKGTGNYEQY
TRBV9,TRBJ2-7,ASSVGQGRNEQY
TRBV7-9,TRBJ1-1,ASSLDLGRGTEAF
TRBV6-5,TRBJ1-2,ASTTGNNLNYGYT